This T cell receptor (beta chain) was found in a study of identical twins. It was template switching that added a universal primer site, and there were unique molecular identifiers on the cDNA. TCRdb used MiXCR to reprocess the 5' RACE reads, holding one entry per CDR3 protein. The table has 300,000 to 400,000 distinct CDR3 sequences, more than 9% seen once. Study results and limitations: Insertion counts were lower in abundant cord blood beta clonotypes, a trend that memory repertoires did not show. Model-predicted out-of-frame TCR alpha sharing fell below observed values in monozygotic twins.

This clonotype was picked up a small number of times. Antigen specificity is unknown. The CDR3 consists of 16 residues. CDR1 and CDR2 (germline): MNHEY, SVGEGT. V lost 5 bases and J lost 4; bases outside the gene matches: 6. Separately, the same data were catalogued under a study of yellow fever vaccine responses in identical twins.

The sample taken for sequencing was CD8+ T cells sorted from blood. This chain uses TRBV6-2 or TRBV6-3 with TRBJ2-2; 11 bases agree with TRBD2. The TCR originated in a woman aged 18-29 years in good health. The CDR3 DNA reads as TGTGCCAGCAGTGGAGGGACTAGCGGTTTCACCGGGGAGCTGTTTTTT. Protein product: CASSGGTSGFTGELFF.